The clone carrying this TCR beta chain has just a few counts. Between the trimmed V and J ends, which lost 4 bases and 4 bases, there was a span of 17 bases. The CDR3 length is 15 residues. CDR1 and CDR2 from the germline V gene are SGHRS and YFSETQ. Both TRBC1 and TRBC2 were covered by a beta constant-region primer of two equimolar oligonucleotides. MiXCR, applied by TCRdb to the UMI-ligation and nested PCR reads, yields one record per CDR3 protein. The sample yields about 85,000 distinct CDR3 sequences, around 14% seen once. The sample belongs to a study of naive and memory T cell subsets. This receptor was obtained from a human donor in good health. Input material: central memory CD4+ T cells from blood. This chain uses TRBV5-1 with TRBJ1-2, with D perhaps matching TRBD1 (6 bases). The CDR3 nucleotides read TGCGCCAGCAGCCCGACCGGGACACTTAGCTATGGCTACACCTTC. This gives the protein CASSPTGTLSYGYTF.